The following is a T cell receptor (beta chain) sequence with its context. Its antigen is not yet known. No quality values exist for individual bases; no much larger clone is one base distant. Stable Graves' hyperthyroidism was defined as no progression to ophthalmopathy during 18 months of follow-up. Hyperthyroidism patients were newly diagnosed, with disease duration under 2 months, and aged 18 to 65 years. Patients with uncontrolled infections, other autoimmune diseases, pregnancy or lactation were excluded. Diagnoses were based on clinical symptoms, serum thyroxine and TRAb, thyroid ultrasound and orbital computed tomography. PBMCs were separated from over 9 ml of fresh peripheral blood using Ficoll-Paque density gradient centrifugation. Total RNA was extracted with Trizol reagent, and quality was checked on an Agilent 2100 Bioanalyzer. The cysteine opens and the phenylalanine closes a CDR3 of 13 amino acids. Left in the record is the CDR3 DNA by itself, 39 bases read in frame from the first base. V lost 6 bases and J lost 9 bases, and the count of bases not matched to a germline gene is 3. The germline V gene sets CDR1 to MGHDK and CDR2 to SYGVNS.

The entry originates in a study of T cells in Graves' hyperthyroidism and ophthalmopathy (dated by TCRdb to the late 2010s). With respect to the entire study: Peripheral blood samples were taken at the time of initial diagnosis, prior to any treatment. Thyroid tissue and blood T-cell repertoires from six Graves' hyperthyroidism patients were also compared in the study. According to the paper, TCR Vbeta CDR3 sequencing was carried out on 135 peripheral blood samples, which came from some 41 ophthalmopathy, approximately 72 hyperthyroidism and approximately 17 progressor patients. After blood sampling, hyperthyroidism patients were treated with methimazole at a starting dose of 30 mg daily, and ophthalmopathy patients were treated with high-dose intravenous methylprednisolone. Whether ophthalmopathy could be predicted prospectively was tested in an independent validation cohort made up of approximately 19 hyperthyroidism patients plus 17 patients who later progressed to ophthalmopathy. For training and testing, the 100 or so patients in the discovery cohort were randomly divided in a 7:3 ratio. To identify distinguishing TCR V-J signatures, a discovery cohort of about a hundred patients was used, comprising 40 to 45 with Graves' ophthalmopathy and around 60 with stable Graves' hyperthyroidism. On the study overall, not on this receptor specifically: A 13 V-J signature model separated ophthalmopathy from stable hyperthyroidism, with 87.88% sensitivity and 81.08% specificity in cross-validation and 80%/75% in testing. During validation, the model predicted progression to ophthalmopathy a median of roughly six months ahead of onset, with approximately 70% sensitivity and under 85% specificity. Most expanded thyroid clonotypes (frequency above 0.001) were also detected in blood, suggesting blood repertoires may reflect thyroid immune responses. Sample size was not statistically predetermined, and blinding of investigators to group allocation was not performed.

TCR beta CDR3 regions were amplified from RNA transcripts. The TCR CDR3 was subjected to a first round of RT-PCR using the HTBI primer set and the Qiagen OneStep RT-PCR kit. Libraries were constructed in a second round of multiplex PCR, after which size selection and purification were carried out. Sequencing of the libraries was done on an Illumina HiSeq2000 using paired-end 100 bp reads. On the authors' methods: Raw data were processed with SOAPnuke, discarding reads with adapters, uncalled bases, mean Phred below 15, or no exact constant-primer or identifier match. High-quality paired reads were merged with COPE v1.2.5, and unique nucleotide sequences were defined as clonotypes. MiTCR v1.1 was used to align the clonotypes against IMGT TRBV, TRBD and TRBJ reference segments. The analysis included only V-J combinations with a frequency above 0.0001, which together covered more than 99% of the repertoires. The TCS score was defined as F50 (clonal expansion) divided by E x V (chaos), with BLOSUM62-based TCRdist calculated between CDR3 peptides within each V-J. Welch's t-statistics and random forest reduced roughly 530 V-J features to roughly 13, which were used in a naive Bayes classifier (R e1071). The public reads were reprocessed in TCRdb via fastp at Q25 and MiXCR, keeping in-frame beta chains. Identical CDR3 proteins give one entry, which carries the most common genes and DNA. None of the V and J calls come from the authors' own analysis; TCRdb made them. The sample profile shows 550,000 to 650,000 distinct CDR3 sequences; 11% to 15% of them were found once. In total, the top ten clones hold approximately 14% of the sample.

Recombination joined TRBV25-1 with TRBJ1-6; TRBD1 matches 9 bases in the middle. The TCR originated in a woman aged 40 to 50 with Graves' hyperthyroidism. The sequenced sample consisted of blood. The CDR3 has the sequence CASRQGAASPLHF. The sequence in DNA is TGTGCCAGCAGACAGGGGGCCGCTTCACCCCTCCACTTT.